This T cell receptor (beta chain) was found in a study of shared clonotypes between healthy human individuals. Background on the study: The plates for each donor numbered three CD4 naive, three CD4 memory, two CD8 naive and one CD8 memory.

Notes on this clone: What it binds is unknown.

An approximately 210 ng quantity of DNA, roughly 32,000 T cell genomes, went into the sorted-subset replicate PCRs. Some clones are missing from TCRdb's copy, which holds only in-frame ones; the method was immunoSEQ multiplex PCR. In the table there are 550,000 to 700,000 clones, around four fifths of which are singletons. The authors divided CD4+ cells into CD45RA+ naive and CD45RA-negative memory subsets. Trimming shortened V by 5 bases and J by 5 bases, and 16 bases separated the two germline ends. The CDR3 contains 14 residues. CDR1 and CDR2 from the germline V gene are LGHNA and YNFKEQ. Points from the study as a whole: Clonotype sharing across several donors was observed for approximately 5% of naive CD4 clonotypes.

This clonotype was sampled from a young woman in good health. The J gene is TRBJ2-7, the V gene TRBV4-2, with D perhaps TRBD2 (6 bases). The sample consisted of memory CD4+ T cells sorted from blood. The sample's subset: CD45RA-negative fraction. In DNA, the CDR3 is TGTGCCAGCAGCTTGGCCGGCGGGACCCACGAGCAGTACTTC. Translation: CASSLAGGTHEQYF.